The 6 T cell receptor beta chains below were found in one sample sequenced in a study of T cell repertoires in cytomegalovirus infection. One entry per CDR3 protein, called by TCRdb with MiXCR from the reads. Of 90,000 to 120,000 distinct CDR3 sequences in the sample, roughly a quarter were seen once. The sample taken for sequencing was CD8+ T cells from PBMCs. The receptors stem from a human donor in good health (CMV status not recorded). Some clones in this sample may be carry-over from other donors' samples.

This clonotype was counted only a few times. V and J are TRBV19 and TRBJ2-5, with D possibly called TRBD1 or TRBD2 (5 bases each). From germline, CDR1 is LNHDA and CDR2 SQIVND (reference sequence). V was clipped by 7 bases and J by 5 bases, with 17 bases between them. The CDR3 has 14 residues. This CDR3 reads CASKNAGAMETQYF. The CDR3 DNA reads as TGTGCCAGTAAGAACGCCGGGGCTATGGAGACCCAGTACTTC. Based on the CDR3 plus reference TRBV19 and TRBJ2-5, the full variable domain is DGGITQSPKYLFRKEGQNVTLSCEQNLNHDAMYWYRQDPGQGLRLIYYSQIVNDFQKGDIAEGYSVSREKKESFPLTVTSAQKNPTAFYLCASKNAGAMETQYFGPGTRLLVL.

The table lists this clonotype with many counts. This chain joins TRBV7-3 and TRBJ2-5; D unclear. V gave up 4 bases and J gave up 4 bases, with 13 bases separating them. CDR1 SGHTA and CDR2 FQGTGA come from the germline V gene. This CDR3 region has 14 residues. CDR3 residues: CASSSTGYGETQYF. The CDR3, as DNA: TGTGCCAGCAGCTCAACCGGATATGGAGAGACCCAGTACTTC.

This clonotype showed up many times. This chain links TRBV7-2 with TRBJ2-3, with 11 bases lining up with TRBD2. CDR1 and CDR2 from the germline V gene are SGHTA and FQGNSA. J gave up 2 bases and V 5 bases, and 6 bases lay outside the gene matches. The CDR3 runs 16 residues. CDR3 in amino acids: CASSLRLAGTTDTQYF. The CDR3 nucleotides are TGTGCCAGCAGCCTTAGACTAGCGGGGACCACAGATACGCAGTATTTT.

The chain combines TRBV18 with TRBJ2-1; 10 nucleotides line up with TRBD1. Germline CDR1 and CDR2: KGHSH and LQKENI. The CDR3 loop spans 15 amino acids. Losses at the gene ends were 3 bases for V and 8 bases for J; bases not matched to a gene: 7. The CDR3 region is CASSPSTGGRDEQFF. The CDR3 coding sequence is TGTGCCAGCTCACCTTCGACAGGGGGCCGGGATGAGCAGTTCTTC.

In this sample, this clonotype turned up a few times. This chain connects TRBV4-3 to TRBJ2-6, with 11 bases lining up with TRBD2. The CDR3 totals 17 residues. Trimming took 1 base from V and 4 from J; bases not matched to a gene: 3. The germline CDR1 and CDR2 sequences are LGHNA and YSLEER. The CDR3 coding sequence is TGCGCCAGCAGCCAAGTAGCGGGGGGGTCAGGGGCCAACGTCCTGACTTTC. It specifies CASSQVAGGSGANVLTF.

The J gene is TRBJ2-1, the V gene TRBV7-9; D might be TRBD1 (6 bases). In germline, CDR1 is SEHNR, CDR2 FQNEAQ (reference sequence). This CDR3 is built from 15 residues. V lost 7 bases, J lost 6 bases, and 19 bases lay in between. The CDR3 region is CASIAGTFGGNEQFF. For the CDR3, the DNA is TGTGCCAGCATCGCCGGGACATTCGGTGGCAATGAGCAGTTCTTC.